The 9 T cell receptor beta chains in this list originate from one sample, sequenced in a study of blood T cell repertoires in COVID-19. This table comes from immunoSEQ multiplex PCR, and its TCRdb copy is limited to in-frame clones, with some not included. This sample has 35,000 to 55,000 clones, with roughly 80% found just once. The sample consisted of peripheral blood. These receptors all come from a man between 60 and 75 years old with active COVID-19.

The chain joins TRBV4-1 to TRBJ2-1; D is possibly TRBD2 (5 bases). This CDR3 comprises 15 residues. Trimming took off 0 bases at V and 1 base at J, with 7 bases between the two ends. Germline CDR1 reads MGHRA; CDR2 reads YSYEKL. CDR3 DNA sequence: TGCGCCAGCAGCCAAGACTCGGGGTCCTACAATGAGCAGTTCTTC. Its protein product is CASSQDSGSYNEQFF.

This sequence joins TRBV4-1 and TRBJ2-2; 8 nucleotides line up with TRBD1. The V gene end was trimmed by 4 bases and the J gene end by 7 bases; junction bases not matched to a gene: 11. The CDR3 has 16 residues. Germline V gives CDR1 MGHRA, CDR2 YSYEKL. In nucleotides, the CDR3 is TGCGCCAGCAGCCTCCTGGGCCAGGGGGCGCGCGGGGAGCTGTTTTTT. It encodes CASSLLGQGARGELFF.

J is TRBJ2-5 and V is TRBV19; 7 nucleotides match TRBD2. V shed 5 bases and J 5 bases; nucleotides not matched to a gene: 8. The germline V gene encodes CDR1 LNHDA and CDR2 SQIVND (reference sequence). The CDR3 consists of 14 residues. The CDR3 nucleotides read TGTGCCAGTAGTCCAATAGCGGGTTGGGAGACCCAGTACTTC. It is translated as CASSPIAGWETQYF.

The rearrangement links TRBV27 to TRBJ1-2; 11 nucleotides agree with TRBD1. Germline CDR1 MNHEY, CDR2 SMNVEV (reference sequence). The CDR3 covers 14 residues. The V and J ends lost 8 bases and 1 base, in that order; junction bases with no gene match: 3. The CDR3 nucleotides read TGTGCCAGCGGACAGGGGGCGATTAACTATGGCTACACCTTC. Protein product: CASGQGAINYGYTF.

This clone was found once. CDR3 in amino acids: CASAGLPTGELFF. In nucleotides, the CDR3 is TGTGCCAGCGCGGGACTTCCCACCGGGGAGCTGTTTTTT. The rearrangement links TRBV27 to TRBJ2-2; D may be TRBD2 (6 bases). There are 13 residues in the CDR3. V dropped 8 bases and J dropped 4 bases, with 11 bases sitting between them. Germline CDR1 MNHEY, CDR2 SMNVEV (reference sequence).

The chain uses TRBV11-2 and TRBJ2-7; TRBD1 matches 7 bases. The germline CDR1 and CDR2 sequences are SGHAT and FQNNGV. V lost 1 base, J lost 2 bases, and 8 bases stayed unmatched. This CDR3 comprises 16 residues. CDR3 in DNA: TGTGCCAGCAGCTTAGCTCTTAGGGACAGTGCCTACGAGCAGTACTTC. Amino acids: CASSLALRDSAYEQYF.

The chain combines TRBV12-5 with TRBJ2-7; D unclear. With 1 base removed from V and 7 bases from J, the gap between germline ends came to 5 bases. Germline loops: CDR1 LGHNT, CDR2 FRNRAP. The CDR3 has 11 residues. Written as DNA, the CDR3 is TGTGCTAGTGGTTTGGGGCGGGAGCAGTACTTC. This encodes CASGLGREQYF. Complete variable domain (other parts from reference TRBV12-5 and TRBJ2-7): DARVTQTPRHKVTEMGQEVTMRCQPILGHNTVFWYRQTMMQGLELLAYFRNRAPLDDSGMPKDRFSAEMPDATLATLKIQPSEPRDSAVYFCASGLGREQYFGPGTRLTVT.

This clone was seen only a few times. The rearrangement uses TRBV3-1 (or the pseudogene TRBV3-2) and TRBJ1-3, with TRBD1 matching over 7 bases. Germline V gives CDR1 LGHDT, CDR2 YNNKEL (reference sequence). After removal of 3 bases from V and 5 bases from J, the junction contained 13 bases not matched to a gene. This CDR3 has 17 residues. This CDR3 reads CASSHPYGQADRNTIYF. As DNA, the CDR3 is TGTGCCAGCAGCCACCCCTATGGACAGGCGGACCGAAACACCATATATTTT.

This clone was picked up a small number of times. The chain carries TRBV19 and TRBJ2-2; TRBD1 matches 8 bases. From germline, CDR1 is LNHDA and CDR2 SQIVND (reference sequence). This CDR3 spans 15 amino acids. The trim removed 3 bases at V and 2 bases at J, leaving 2 bases unmatched. CDR3 bases: TGTGCCAGTAGTATCGGACAGGGTAACACCGGGGAGCTGTTTTTT. This codes for CASSIGQGNTGELFF. Together with reference TRBV19 and TRBJ2-2, the CDR3 gives the full variable domain: DGGITQSPKYLFRKEGQNVTLSCEQNLNHDAMYWYRQDPGQGLRLIYYSQIVNDFQKGDIAEGYSVSREKKESFPLTVTSAQKNPTAFYLCASSIGQGNTGELFFGEGSRLTVL.